Each of the 32 T cell receptor beta chains below was sequenced from the same sample in a study of T cells in Graves' hyperthyroidism and ophthalmopathy. Amplified regions were TCR beta CDR3 sequences from RNA transcripts. Researchers ran a first-round RT-PCR on the TCR CDR3 using the HTBI primer set. Each CDR3 protein gets one entry after TCRdb re-called the multiplex PCR reads with MiXCR. The sample holds around 660,000 distinct CDR3 sequences, 40% to 55% seen once. Specimen: peripheral blood or thyroid tissue (not recorded which). The receptors come from an adult man with Graves' disease, either hyperthyroidism or ophthalmopathy (not recorded which).

This rearrangement joins TRBV7-2 to TRBJ1-5, with TRBD1 as a possible D gene (5 bases). V gave up 5 bases and J gave up 3 bases, with 20 bases separating them. CDR1 SGHTA and CDR2 FQGNSA come from the germline V gene. The CDR3 runs to 17 residues. The CDR3 bases are TGTGCCAGCAGCCCTAGTACGGGGGTAGGGATCAATCAGCCCCAGCATTTT. It is translated as CASSPSTGVGINQPQHF.

At least ten counts were recorded for this clonotype. An end of the junction differs from the germline gene, which may be a read error. The V gene is TRBV7-2, the J gene TRBJ2-7, with 11 bases identical to TRBD2. From germline, CDR1 is SGHTA and CDR2 FQGNSA. The CDR3 length is 14 residues. CDR3 region: CASSVAGGPVEQYF. CDR3 sequence (DNA): TGTGCCAGCAGCGTAGCGGGGGGGCCGGTCGAGCAGTACTTC.

The genes are TRBV5-1 and TRBJ1-4, with D tentatively TRBD1 (5 bases). This CDR3 has 13 amino acids. The germline CDR1 and CDR2 sequences are SGHRS and YFSETQ. The germline V and J ends were trimmed by 1 base and 10 bases, with 11 bases remaining between them. CDR3 residues: CASSLSIQGKLFF. The CDR3 DNA reads as TGCGCCAGCAGCTTGTCTATCCAGGGAAAACTGTTTTTT.

The sample holds one count of this clonotype. Germline and junction disagree at one end, which may indicate a read error. The rearrangement links TRBV7-9 to TRBJ2-5, with D possibly matching TRBD2 (6 bases). The CDR3 totals 15 residues. Germline lookup yields CDR1 SEHNR and CDR2 FQNEAQ (reference sequence). CDR3: CAGSLVGTPKETQYF. The CDR3 region has the DNA TGTGCCGGCAGCTTGGTGGGGACTCCCAAAGAGACCCAGTACTTC.

CDR3 sequence (DNA): TGTGCCAGCAGCGTTCAGGGGTTTCGCTACACCTTC. Its translation: CASSVQGFRYTF. This chain links TRBV11-3 with TRBJ1-2; possible D gene TRBD1, 6 bases. The CDR3 runs to 12 residues. Germline V gene data show CDR1 as SGHNT and CDR2 as YENEEA. V lost 5 bases and J 9 bases, leaving 13 bases between the germline ends. Complete variable domain (other parts from reference TRBV11-3 and TRBJ1-2): EAGVVQSPRYKIIEKKQPVAFWCNPISGHNTLYWYLQNLGQGPELLIRYENEEAVDDSQLPKDRFSAERLKGVDSTLKIQPAELGDSAVYLCASSVQGFRYTFGSGTRLTVV.

The rearrangement joins TRBV6-2 or TRBV6-3 to TRBJ1-2; D may be TRBD1 (5 bases). Trimming took 4 bases from V and 8 from J, leaving 11 bases between them. There are 12 residues in the CDR3. Per germline, CDR1 MNHEY and CDR2 SVGEGT. CDR3 DNA: TGTGCCAGCAGTTTACTCAGGGAAGGCTACACCTTC. This gives the protein CASSLLREGYTF.

This chain joins TRBV25-1 and TRBJ1-1; D remains unclear. The CDR3 totals 13 residues. Trimming stripped 4 bases from V and 4 bases from J, with 10 bases between. Germline CDR1 and CDR2: MGHDK and SYGVNS. CDR3 loop: CASSGRLGTEAFF. The CDR3 nucleotides are TGTGCCAGCAGTGGACGCCTGGGCACTGAAGCTTTCTTT.

The V call is TRBV6-5, the J call TRBJ1-1; D not certain. Germline-derived CDR1 and CDR2 are MNHEY and SVGAGI. There are 13 residues in the CDR3. V was cut by 0 bases and J by 1 base, with 3 bases left in between. CDR3 nucleotides: TGTGCCAGCAGTTACTCATCGAACACTGAAGCTTTCTTT. Translated, it gives CASSYSSNTEAFF.

The chain couples TRBV2 to TRBJ1-1, with a weak D call TRBD1 (5 bases). The CDR3 has 17 residues. Trimming took 2 bases from V and 0 from J, leaving 16 bases between them. The germline CDR1 and CDR2 sequences are SNHLY and FYNNEI. The CDR3 DNA reads TGTGCCAGCAGTGAATTCGCCGGACACGGGCTGAACACTGAAGCTTTCTTT. The encoded protein is CASSEFAGHGLNTEAFF.

Ten or more counts support this clonotype. This sequence joins TRBV2 and TRBJ2-7; 7 bases align to TRBD1. Germline CDR1 is SNHLY and CDR2 is FYNNEI. V was clipped by 6 bases and J by 2 bases; unmatched bases: 7. The CDR3 extends over 14 amino acids. The CDR3 DNA is TGTGCCAGCAGCACCGGGACAGTCGCCTACGAGCAGTACTTC. Its protein product is CASSTGTVAYEQYF.

This clonotype was counted a single time. CDR3: CSVGGNTIYF. The CDR3 DNA is TGCAGCGTCGGGGGGAACACCATATATTTT. This chain uses TRBV29-1 with TRBJ1-3, with D possibly being TRBD1 (5 bases). Deletions cut 6 bases from V and 7 bases from J, with 7 bases between. Germline lookup yields CDR1 SQVTM and CDR2 ANQGSEA. The CDR3 covers 10 residues.

The sample holds a few counts of this clonotype. The CDR3 end shows no conserved phenylalanine or tryptophan, and so a read error is likely. The limits of the CDR3 on the DNA are not certain, so only TCRdb's listed CDR3 is given. The chain couples TRBV15 to TRBJ2-5. Germline V lookup: CDR1 LNHNV, CDR2 YYDKDF (reference sequence). Inclusive of both ends, the CDR3 amounts to 8 amino acids. CDR3 sequence reads: CATSRDPT.

This clonotype was counted between two and nine times. The rearrangement uses TRBV7-2 and TRBJ1-6; no clear D. The CDR3 is 16 amino acids. The V gene's germline CDR1 is SGHTA and CDR2 FQGNSA. V lost 1 base, J lost 2 bases, and 9 bases lay in between. The DNA of the CDR3 is TGTGCCAGCAGCTTAGGGCTTAGAGCCTATAATTCACCCCTCCACTTT. Amino acids: CASSLGLRAYNSPLHF.

This chain links TRBV24-1 with TRBJ2-5; perhaps D is TRBD1 or TRBD2 (6 bases each). Germline loops: CDR1 KGHDR, CDR2 SFDVKD. The CDR3 runs to 13 residues. Deletions cut 6 bases from V and 5 bases from J, with 12 bases between. The CDR3 DNA reads as TGTGCCACCAGTCGAGGGGGGACGGAGACCCAGTACTTC. Residues: CATSRGGTETQYF.

The rearrangement uses TRBV20-1 and TRBJ2-6, with D possibly matching TRBD1 (7 bases). V was trimmed by 3 bases and J by 2 bases, leaving 17 bases between them. This CDR3 has 17 amino acids. Germline V gives CDR1 DFQATT, CDR2 SNEGSKA (reference sequence). CDR3 amino acids: CSARPSGGGAGANVLTF. The CDR3 DNA sequence: TGCAGTGCTAGGCCTTCCGGAGGGGGCGCTGGGGCCAACGTCCTGACTTTC.

This chain uses TRBV6-1 with TRBJ2-6; D remains unclear. CDR1 MNHNS and CDR2 SASEGT come from the germline V gene. V gave up 6 bases and J gave up 10 bases, with 13 bases separating them. The CDR3 loop spans 13 amino acids. The CDR3 protein is CASSQDGVNVLTF. In nucleotides, the CDR3 is TGTGCCAGCAGCCAAGATGGGGTAAACGTCCTGACTTTC.

The count of this clonotype is one. At one end the junction does not follow the germline gene, possibly because of a read error. The chain recombines TRBV7-9 with TRBJ2-7; perhaps TRBD2 as D (5 bases). CDR3 length equals 10 residues. Germline V CDR1 and CDR2: SEHNR, FQNEAQ (reference sequence). The CDR3 nucleotides are TGTGCCAGCAGCCCTCCGGCGGAGGACTTC. Translation: CASSPPAEDF. Filled out from reference TRBV7-9 and TRBJ2-7, the complete variable domain reads DTGVSQNPRHKITKRGQNVTFRCDPISEHNRLYWYRQTLGQGPEFLTYFQNEAQLEKSRLLSDRFSAERPKGSFSTLEIQRTEQGDSAMYLCASSPPAEDFGPGTRLTVT.

The rearrangement joins TRBV5-6 to TRBJ1-1; no clear D. V was cut by 6 bases and J by 0 bases, with 6 bases left in between. This CDR3 has 12 residues. Looked up from germline, CDR1 is SGHDT and CDR2 is YYEEEE. The CDR3: CASTFMNTEAFF. The DNA for the CDR3 is TGTGCCAGCACCTTCATGAACACTGAAGCTTTCTTT.

A few counts support this clonotype. The junction does not match germline at one end; this may be a read error. The chain carries TRBV20-1 and TRBJ2-7, with 9 positions matching TRBD1. CDR1 is DFQATT and CDR2 is SNEGSKA in the germline V gene (reference sequence). The CDR3 runs to 15 residues. This chain's CDR3 is CSALPPGQGSYEQYF. The CDR3 region has the DNA TGCAGTGCTCTCCCTCCGGGACAGGGTTCCTACGAGCAGTACTTT.

CDR3 DNA sequence: TGTGCCAGCAGTGGCCGGGGACAGGGGGCTGACTTGTATGGCTACACCTTC. Translated, it gives CASSGRGQGADLYGYTF. The V gene is TRBV2, the J gene TRBJ1-2; the match to TRBD1 covers 12 bases. The CDR3 runs to 17 residues. The germline V gene has CDR1 SNHLY and CDR2 FYNNEI. V lost 4 bases and J lost 5; bases outside the gene matches: 11.

The V call is TRBV7-9, the J call TRBJ2-7, with D maybe TRBD1 (5 bases). This CDR3 spans 15 amino acids. V shed 7 bases and J shed 6 bases, with 22 bases lying between them. From germline, CDR1 is SEHNR and CDR2 FQNEAQ (reference sequence). The CDR3 coding sequence is TGTGCCAGCACCGCCAGCAGCTTACAAGGGGTCGAGCAGTACTTC. This gives the protein CASTASSLQGVEQYF.

This chain connects TRBV15 to TRBJ2-2; TRBD2 might be the D (6 bases). Trimming left V 0 bases short and J 7 bases short, with 9 bases between. The germline V gene has CDR1 LNHNV and CDR2 YYDKDF (reference sequence). CDR3 length equals 14 residues. Written as DNA, the CDR3 is TGTGCCACCAGCAGAGAGGGAGGAGGCGGGGAGCTGTTTTTT. It translates to CATSREGGGGELFF.

The chain links TRBV2 to TRBJ2-7; 8 bases line up with TRBD2. With V trimmed by 5 bases and J by 0 bases, 6 bases remained unmatched. The CDR3 is made up of 15 amino acids. CDR1 SNHLY and CDR2 FYNNEI come from the germline V gene. The DNA for the CDR3 is TGTGCCAGCAGTTTAGCGGGGAAGACCTCCTACGAGCAGTACTTC. Translation gives CASSLAGKTSYEQYF.

CDR3 bases: TGTGCCAGCAGCCAAGACAAGTTTAGCAATCAGCCCCAGCATTTT. This gives the protein CASSQDKFSNQPQHF. The V gene is TRBV11-2, the J gene TRBJ1-5; no definite D call. The V gene's germline CDR1 is SGHAT and CDR2 FQNNGV. Trimming removed 5 bases at V and 0 bases at J, with 11 bases between. The CDR3 length is 15 residues.

This clonotype turned up a few times. This sequence joins TRBV4-1 and TRBJ2-7; D uncertain. Germline-derived CDR1 and CDR2 are MGHRA and YSYEKL. This CDR3 region has 13 residues. The ends were cut back, 5 bases at V and 0 bases at J, with 8 bases in the middle. The CDR3 reads CASSFQSSYEQYF. CDR3 nucleotide sequence: TGCGCCAGCAGCTTCCAAAGCTCCTACGAGCAGTACTTC.

This clonotype was counted at least ten times. The chain employs TRBV2 and TRBJ1-5, with TRBD1 matching over 8 bases. The germline CDR1 and CDR2 sequences are SNHLY and FYNNEI. The CDR3 has 16 amino acids. The V segment lost 6 bases and the J segment 3 bases; nucleotides outside the gene matches: 10. DNA of the CDR3: TGTGCCAGCAGGGGGGGTGGACAGGGCGACAATCAGCCCCAGCATTTT. Its translation: CASRGGGQGDNQPQHF.

This clonotype was found a few times. This rearrangement joins TRBV20-1 to TRBJ2-5, with 7 nucleotides matching TRBD2. The germline V gene encodes CDR1 DFQATT and CDR2 SNEGSKA (reference sequence). The CDR3 runs 15 residues. V trimming: 4 bases; J trimming: 2 bases; junction bases outside the gene matches: 10. The CDR3 here is CSANFAGVYQETQYF. The CDR3 DNA is TGCAGTGCTAATTTCGCGGGAGTTTATCAAGAGACCCAGTACTTC.

This chain uses TRBV7-9 with TRBJ1-5; D gene uncertain. This CDR3 comprises 18 residues. V was clipped by 6 bases and J by 0 bases, with 21 bases between them. Germline assignment: CDR1 SEHNR and CDR2 FQNEAQ (reference sequence). CDR3 sequence (DNA): TGTGCCAGCAGTCCTACCCCGGGCCTGACGTATAGCAATCAGCCCCAGCATTTT. It is translated as CASSPTPGLTYSNQPQHF. The full variable domain, its missing parts supplied by reference TRBV7-9 and TRBJ1-5, is DTGVSQNPRHKITKRGQNVTFRCDPISEHNRLYWYRQTLGQGPEFLTYFQNEAQLEKSRLLSDRFSAERPKGSFSTLEIQRTEQGDSAMYLCASSPTPGLTYSNQPQHFGDGTRLSIL.

This clonotype appeared once. The chain combines TRBV4-1 with TRBJ2-5; 8 nucleotides agree with TRBD1. Germline CDR1 MGHRA, CDR2 YSYEKL. The V and J ends lost 3 bases and 5 bases, in that order; junction bases with no gene match: 5. The CDR3 is made up of 14 amino acids. In DNA, the CDR3 is TGCGCCAGCAGCCATCCAGGGGGCGAGGAGACCCAGTACTTC. Its protein product is CASSHPGGEETQYF.

The V gene is TRBV2, the J gene TRBJ1-5; TRBD1 matches at 10 bases. The V segment lost 3 bases and the J segment 7 bases; nucleotides outside the gene matches: 15. This CDR3 is built from 18 residues. Germline-derived CDR1 and CDR2 are SNHLY and FYNNEI. The CDR3 here is CASSDRPQDRGTGQPQHF. Written as DNA, the CDR3 is TGTGCCAGCAGTGATAGGCCCCAGGACAGGGGGACGGGGCAGCCCCAGCATTTT. Full variable domain (rest looked up from reference TRBV2 and TRBJ1-5): EPEVTQTPSHQVTQMGQEVILRCVPISNHLYFYWYRQILGQKVEFLVSFYNNEISEKSEIFDDQFSVERPDGSNFTLKIRSTKLEDSAMYFCASSDRPQDRGTGQPQHFGDGTRLSIL.

There are a few counts of this clonotype. The rearrangement uses TRBV7-8 and TRBJ2-5; 12 nucleotides line up with TRBD2. The CDR3 has 15 amino acids. With V trimmed by 5 bases and J by 2 bases, 3 bases remained unmatched. Germline V gene data show CDR1 as SGHVS and CDR2 as FQNEAQ. CDR3 loop: CASSNLAGGQETQYF. Written as DNA, the CDR3 is TGTGCCAGCAGCAATCTAGCGGGGGGGCAAGAGACCCAGTACTTC.

This clonotype came up a few times. The J gene is TRBJ1-1, the V gene TRBV20-1; 7 nucleotides match TRBD1. The CDR3 consists of 11 residues. Germline V CDR1 and CDR2: DFQATT, SNEGSKA (reference sequence). Germline trimming cut 8 bases from V and 11 bases from J; bases unmatched to any gene: 11. CDR3 in amino acids: CSTRQGMMAFF. The CDR3 DNA reads as TGCAGTACCCGACAGGGAATGATGGCTTTCTTT.